This T cell receptor (beta chain) comes out of a study of blood T cell repertoires in COVID-19 (dated by TCRdb to the early 2020s). Regarding the study in general: Collaborator samples came from the United States, Italy and Spain and covered acute and convalescent phases of COVID-19. The prospective study material was composed of cDNA or gDNA derived from T cells, B-cell-depleted T cells, or PBMCs. Subjects who had been exposed to COVID-19, were actively infected with it, or had recovered from it provided the deeply sampled blood TCRbeta repertoires that made up the dataset. The repertoires were released in a freely available public database intended as a resource for research on the immune response to SARS-CoV-2. Samples were obtained from the ongoing ImmuneRACE study (first 160 participants) and from over 1,000 subjects provided by 6 global collaborators. The sample metadata nearly always contained a de-identified subject ID, COVID-19 status, age in years and sex. Where available, HLA class I and class II types were obtained from metadata supplied by the sample provider rather than from assay-based typing.

About this clone: Which antigen it targets is not known. Base quality data are lacking; no much larger clone is found one base away.

The immunoSEQ Assay, a bias-controlled multiplex PCR, was used to amplify TCRbeta CDR3 regions from genomic DNA. As for how the authors treated the data: Within the assay, amplification of reference gene primers was used to estimate how many nucleated cells each sample contained. To quantify the absolute abundance of each unique TCRbeta CDR3 rearrangement, sequence reads were collapsed and filtered. For each sample, productive Simpson clonality was calculated by taking the square root of Simpson's diversity index across productive rearrangements. TCRdb took this table from immuneACCESS and kept in-frame rearrangements with V and J called. Such tables lack part of the clones; where checked against another copy, unresolved V genes explain under half of the gap, and the rest is unexplained. The V and J calls and clone size are taken from that table; D and trimming were inferred from the DNA. This sample is represented by roughly 150,000 clones; about 81% of them were singletons. The ten largest clones represent about 4.3% of the sample.

What the study reported, not specific to this receptor: Clinical and demographic metadata were provided uncurated, with the amount varying by source and participant.

Collaborating institutions collected whole blood in K2EDTA tubes following their own protocols. For TCRbeta analysis, collaborators shipped samples as frozen whole blood, isolated PBMCs, or DNA extracted from either of those sample types. The CDR3 contains 13 residues, cysteine and phenylalanine counted. Only the CDR3 DNA stays, 39 bases, in frame from base 1. From a lookup of the germline V gene, CDR1 and CDR2 are KGHDR and SFDVKD. Compared with germline, V lacks 7 bases and J lacks 7 bases; bases without a gene match: 7. Material: peripheral blood. The V and J segments used are TRBV24-1 and TRBJ1-2; 8 of the junction bases match TRBD1. The TCR was taken from a woman at least 80 years old with acute or convalescent COVID-19. The nucleotide sequence is given as TGTGCCACCAGCGGGGTGACAGGGGTTGGCTACACCTTC. Its amino acids are CATSGVTGVGYTF.